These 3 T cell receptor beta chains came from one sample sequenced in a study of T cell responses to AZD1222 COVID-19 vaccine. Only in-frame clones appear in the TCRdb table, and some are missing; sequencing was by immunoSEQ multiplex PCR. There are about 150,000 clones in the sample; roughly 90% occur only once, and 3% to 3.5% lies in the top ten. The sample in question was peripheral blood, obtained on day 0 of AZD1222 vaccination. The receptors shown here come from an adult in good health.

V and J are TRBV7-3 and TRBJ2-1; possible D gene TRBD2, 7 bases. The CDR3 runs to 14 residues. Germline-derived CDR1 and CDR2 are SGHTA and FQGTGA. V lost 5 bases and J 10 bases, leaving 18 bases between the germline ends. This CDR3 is CASSRGAPGGEQFF. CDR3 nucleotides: TGTGCCAGCAGCCGGGGGGCCCCGGGCGGCGAGCAGTTCTTC.

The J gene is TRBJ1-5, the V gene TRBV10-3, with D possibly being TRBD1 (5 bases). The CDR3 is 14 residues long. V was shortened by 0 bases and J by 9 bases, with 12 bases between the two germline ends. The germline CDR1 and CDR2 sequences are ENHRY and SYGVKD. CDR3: CAISESGEGRPQHF. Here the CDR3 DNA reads TGTGCCATCAGTGAGTCGGGGGAGGGGCGGCCCCAGCATTTT.

CDR3 nucleotides: TGTGCCAGCTCACCGAATCAGGAAGGAAGGGGCTACACCTTC. The encoded protein is CASSPNQEGRGYTF. The V and J genes are TRBV18 and TRBJ1-2; no firm D call. The V end lost 3 bases, the J end lost 8 bases, and 16 bases lay between the germline ends. Germline V gene lookup returns CDR1 KGHSH and CDR2 LQKENI. The CDR3 extends over 14 amino acids.